The rows below give T cell receptor beta chains drawn from one sample of a study of T cells in Graves' hyperthyroidism and ophthalmopathy. Using its own MiXCR run on the multiplex PCR reads, TCRdb lists one record per CDR3 protein. This sample carries about 680,000 distinct CDR3 sequences, around 40% of them seen once, and the ten largest clones take around 32%. The sequenced sample consisted of blood. All receptors derive from a woman aged 40 to 49 with Graves' hyperthyroidism. CDR3s include the opening cysteine and the closing phenylalanine or tryptophan. Fields, in order: J gene, V gene, D gene, clone size, CDR3 protein, CDR3 DNA. D genes are given only for firm matches. A clone size is listed for some rows: how often the clone was seen (once, few, many), or a class if it is expanded.

J gene: TRBJ1-3; V gene: TRBV7-9; D gene: -; clone size: few; CDR3 protein: CASSPSGGFPFGNTIYF; CDR3 DNA: TGTGCCAGCAGCCCAAGTGGGGGGTTCCCCTTCGGGAACACCATATATTTT
J gene: TRBJ2-3; V gene: TRBV7-3; D gene: -; clone size: -; CDR3 protein: CASSLLGGASDTQYF; CDR3 DNA: TGTGCCAGCAGCCTACTAGGAGGGGCGTCAGATACGCAGTATTTT
J gene: TRBJ2-5; V gene: TRBV6-5; D gene: -; clone size: -; CDR3 protein: CASKIRGPLETQYF; CDR3 DNA: TGTGCCAGCAAAATAAGGGGCCCTCTAGAGACCCAGTACTTC
J gene: TRBJ1-6; V gene: TRBV12-3/TRBV12-4; D gene: -; clone size: -; CDR3 protein: CASRRGTDNSPLHF; CDR3 DNA: TGTGCCAGCAGGCGGGGGACGGATAATTCACCCCTCCACTTT
J gene: TRBJ1-1; V gene: TRBV5-1; D gene: -; clone size: -; CDR3 protein: CASSLIGGAGYTEAFF; CDR3 DNA: TGCGCCAGCAGCTTAATCGGGGGCGCGGGTTACACTGAAGCTTTCTTT
J gene: TRBJ2-5; V gene: TRBV11-2; D gene: -; clone size: many; CDR3 protein: CASMRMGSLETQYF; CDR3 DNA: TGTGCCAGCATGAGGATGGGTTCCCTAGAGACCCAGTACTTC
J gene: TRBJ1-5; V gene: TRBV6-2/TRBV6-3; D gene: -; clone size: -; CDR3 protein: CASSSGSSYSNQPQHF; CDR3 DNA: TGTGCCAGCAGCTCTGGGTCCTCCTATAGCAATCAGCCCCAGCATTTT
J gene: TRBJ1-1; V gene: TRBV11-2; D gene: -; clone size: -; CDR3 protein: CASSLKGLMGTEAFF; CDR3 DNA: TGTGCCAGCAGCTTAAAAGGTCTAATGGGAACTGAAGCTTTCTTT
J gene: TRBJ1-5; V gene: TRBV5-6; D gene: -; clone size: many; CDR3 protein: CASSPWGGKQPQHF; CDR3 DNA: TGTGCCAGCAGCCCGTGGGGAGGCAAGCAGCCCCAGCATTTT
J gene: TRBJ2-5; V gene: TRBV24-1; D gene: TRBD1; clone size: few; CDR3 protein: CATSETGRQETQYF; CDR3 DNA: TGTGCCACCAGTGAGACAGGGCGGCAGGAGACCCAGTACTTC
J gene: TRBJ1-6; V gene: TRBV19; D gene: TRBD1; clone size: -; CDR3 protein: CASSIPAGTGINSRLHF; CDR3 DNA: TGTGCCAGTAGTATCCCAGCCGGGACAGGGATTAATTCACGCCTCCACTTT
J gene: TRBJ1-4; V gene: TRBV7-6; D gene: -; clone size: many; CDR3 protein: CASSPASLKLFF; CDR3 DNA: TGTGCCAGCAGCCCCGCGTCCCTAAAACTGTTTTTT
J gene: TRBJ1-1; V gene: TRBV12-3/TRBV12-4; D gene: -; clone size: -; CDR3 protein: CASSYTLYTEAFF; CDR3 DNA: TGTGCCAGCAGTTACACCCTATACACTGAAGCTTTCTTT
J gene: TRBJ1-1; V gene: TRBV19; D gene: -; clone size: few; CDR3 protein: CASSIEGASHTEAFF; CDR3 DNA: TGTGCCAGTAGTATAGAGGGAGCCAGTCACACTGAAGCTTTCTTT
J gene: TRBJ2-1; V gene: TRBV29-1; D gene: -; clone size: -; CDR3 protein: CSVEDPARGNEQFF; CDR3 DNA: TGCAGCGTTGAAGATCCGGCTAGGGGCAATGAGCAGTTCTTC
J gene: TRBJ1-1; V gene: TRBV7-2; D gene: -; clone size: -; CDR3 protein: CASSSAGRVNTEAFF; CDR3 DNA: TGTGCCAGCAGCTCCGCGGGACGGGTGAACACTGAAGCTTTCTTT
J gene: TRBJ1-1; V gene: TRBV7-9; D gene: -; clone size: -; CDR3 protein: CASSPGPRDTEAFF; CDR3 DNA: TGTGCCAGCAGCCCGGGTCCGAGGGACACTGAAGCTTTCTTT
J gene: TRBJ2-2; V gene: TRBV7-3; D gene: -; clone size: -; CDR3 protein: CASGSGTLNTGELFF; CDR3 DNA: TGTGCCAGCGGATCCGGGACACTGAACACCGGGGAGCTGTTTTTT
J gene: TRBJ2-7; V gene: TRBV14; D gene: TRBD1; clone size: -; CDR3 protein: CASSQTGGRSEQYF; CDR3 DNA: TGTGCCAGCAGCCAGACAGGGGGCAGGAGCGAGCAGTACTTC
J gene: TRBJ1-2; V gene: TRBV6-6; D gene: TRBD1; clone size: few; CDR3 protein: CASSLTGAWGGYTF; CDR3 DNA: TGTGCCAGCAGTTTGACAGGGGCCTGGGGTGGCTACACCTTC
J gene: TRBJ2-7; V gene: TRBV14; D gene: -; clone size: -; CDR3 protein: CASSPQVAYEQYF; CDR3 DNA: TGTGCCAGCAGCCCCCAGGTGGCCTACGAGCAGTACTTC
J gene: TRBJ2-5; V gene: TRBV2; D gene: TRBD2; clone size: many; CDR3 protein: CAGLPELAEKETQYF; CDR3 DNA: TGTGCCGGTTTACCGGAGCTAGCGGAAAAAGAGACCCAGTACTTC
J gene: TRBJ2-7; V gene: TRBV7-2; D gene: TRBD1; clone size: few; CDR3 protein: CASSPKPGQGSYEQYF; CDR3 DNA: TGTGCCAGCAGCCCGAAACCGGGACAGGGTAGTTACGAGCAGTACTTC
J gene: TRBJ1-1; V gene: TRBV10-3; D gene: -; clone size: few; CDR3 protein: CAISESSRQLNTEAFF; CDR3 DNA: TGTGCCATCAGTGAATCATCCCGACAGTTGAACACTGAAGCTTTCTTT
J gene: TRBJ2-7; V gene: TRBV9; D gene: -; clone size: -; CDR3 protein: CASSLEQRGYEQYF; CDR3 DNA: TGTGCCAGCAGCTTGGAGCAAAGGGGCTACGAGCAGTACTTC
J gene: TRBJ1-5; V gene: TRBV2; D gene: -; clone size: many; CDR3 protein: CASSDRRGSIGNQPQHF; CDR3 DNA: TGTGCCAGCAGTGATAGGCGGGGTAGCATCGGCAATCAGCCCCAGCATTTT
J gene: TRBJ2-5; V gene: TRBV12-5; D gene: TRBD2; clone size: few; CDR3 protein: CASGLAGYQETQYF; CDR3 DNA: TGTGCTAGTGGTTTAGCGGGGTACCAAGAGACCCAGTACTTC
J gene: TRBJ1-5; V gene: TRBV5-5; D gene: -; clone size: many; CDR3 protein: CASSLGYGNQPQHF; CDR3 DNA: TGTGCCAGCAGCCTAGGCTACGGCAATCAGCCCCAGCATTTT
J gene: TRBJ1-2; V gene: TRBV9; D gene: TRBD1; clone size: once; CDR3 protein: CASSVPQGAYGYTF; CDR3 DNA: TGTGCCAGCAGCGTACCACAGGGGGCCTATGGCTACACCTTC